The 8 T cell receptor beta chains reported below all come from one sample, sequenced in a study of CD8 T cells in ankylosing spondylitis. TCRdb passed the 5' RACE reads through MiXCR, listing each CDR3 protein once. The sample lists a few hundred thousand distinct CDR3 sequences; approximately 20% were seen once. Sequenced sample: blood, either unsorted or a sorted T cell fraction (not recorded which). Every receptor here comes from a male donor with ankylosing spondylitis or in good health (not recorded which).

There are a few counts of this clonotype. The CDR3, as DNA: TGCAGTGCCGACCTAGCGGGAGGAGAATACGAGCAGTACTTC. Its translation is CSADLAGGEYEQYF. The chain recombines TRBV20-1 with TRBJ2-7; 11 positions match TRBD2. CDR3 length: 14 residues. V lost 6 bases, J lost 4 bases, and 8 bases stayed unmatched. CDR1 is DFQATT and CDR2 is SNEGSKA in the germline V gene (reference sequence).

Only one count was recorded for this clonotype. The genes are TRBV15 and TRBJ2-2, with TRBD1 identical over 8 bases. Losses at the gene ends were 6 bases for V and 6 bases for J; bases not matched to a gene: 6. There are 14 residues in the CDR3. Germline CDR1 and CDR2: LNHNV and YYDKDF (reference sequence). The CDR3, as DNA: TGTGCCACCAGTCTGGACAGGGAGGCCGGGGAGCTGTTTTTT. Residues: CATSLDREAGELFF.

The chain is built from TRBV10-3 and TRBJ2-7; a weak D match, TRBD1 (5 bases). CDR3 length: 12 amino acids. V was cut by 6 bases and J by 7 bases, with 13 bases left in between. The germline CDR1 and CDR2 sequences are ENHRY and SYGVKD. DNA of the CDR3: TGTGCCATCAGGGATTCAAAGGGGGAGCAGTACTTC. The encoded protein is CAIRDSKGEQYF.

V and J are TRBV4-1 and TRBJ2-7, with TRBD2 matching 12 bases. This CDR3 is 15 amino acids long. The J segment lost 6 bases and the V segment lost 2 bases, leaving 5 bases of the junction unmatched. Germline V gene data show CDR1 as MGHRA and CDR2 as YSYEKL. CDR3: CASSQLAGGDREQYF. In nucleotides, the CDR3 is TGCGCCAGCAGCCAACTAGCGGGAGGGGATCGCGAGCAGTACTTC.

The gene calls are TRBV20-1 and TRBJ1-1; 7 bases map to TRBD1. CDR3 length equals 12 residues. Germline CDR1 and CDR2: DFQATT and SNEGSKA (reference sequence). The J segment lost 1 base and the V segment lost 6 bases, leaving 2 bases of the junction unmatched. In nucleotides, the CDR3 is TGCAGTGCGGACAGGTGGAACACTGAAGCTTTCTTT. Its protein is CSADRWNTEAFF.

Only a few counts were recorded for this clonotype. V is TRBV24-1 and J is TRBJ2-1; D is uncertain. V was pared by 2 bases and J by 9 bases, with 10 bases between. CDR3 length: 13 amino acids. Germline-derived CDR1 and CDR2 are KGHDR and SFDVKD. CDR3 nucleotide sequence: TGTGCCACCAGTGATTCGGAGTGGGGTGAGCAGTTCTTC. This translates into CATSDSEWGEQFF.

Only a few counts were recorded for this clonotype. The V call is TRBV19, the J call TRBJ2-7; maybe TRBD2 (5 bases). Germline V gives CDR1 LNHDA, CDR2 SQIVND (reference sequence). The CDR3 runs to 13 residues. Deletions cut 5 bases from V and 4 bases from J, with 12 bases between. The DNA of the CDR3 is TGTGCCAGTAGTTTCGGACGGGAATACGAGCAGTACTTC. Protein: CASSFGREYEQYF.

This clonotype was seen ten or more times. The J gene is TRBJ2-5, the V gene TRBV7-9; 8 positions match TRBD1. The CDR3 totals 14 residues. V shed 4 bases, J shed 1 base, and the junction held 2 bases outside the gene matches. Germline V CDR1 and CDR2: SEHNR, FQNEAQ (reference sequence). The CDR3 region is CASSSTGAQETQYF. The CDR3 DNA reads as TGTGCCAGCAGCTCGACAGGGGCCCAAGAGACCCAGTACTTC.